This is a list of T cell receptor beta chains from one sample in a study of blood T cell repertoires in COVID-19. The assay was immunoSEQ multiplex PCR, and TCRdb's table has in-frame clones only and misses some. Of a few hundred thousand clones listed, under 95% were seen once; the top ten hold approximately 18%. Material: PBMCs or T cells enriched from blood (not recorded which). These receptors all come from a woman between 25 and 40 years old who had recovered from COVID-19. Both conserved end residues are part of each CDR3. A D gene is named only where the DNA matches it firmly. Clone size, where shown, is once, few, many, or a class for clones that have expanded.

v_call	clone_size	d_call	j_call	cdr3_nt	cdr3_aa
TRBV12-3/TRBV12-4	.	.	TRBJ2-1	TGTGCCAGCAGTCTCAGATTTGAGCAGTTCTTC	CASSLRFEQFF
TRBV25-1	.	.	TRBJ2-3	TGTGCCAGCCGGGGAGACCCTATTGATACGCAGTATTTT	CASRGDPIDTQYF
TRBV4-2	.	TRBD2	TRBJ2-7	TGTGCCAGCAGCCCGGAGGGGACTAGCGGGACGAGCTCCTACGAGCAGTACTTC	CASSPEGTSGTSSYEQYF
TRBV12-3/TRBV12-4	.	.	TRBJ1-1	TGTGCCAGCAGTCAGGGCCCCACTGAAGCTTTCTTT	CASSQGPTEAFF
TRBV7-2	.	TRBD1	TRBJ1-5	TGTGCCAGCAGACTACAGGGGAACAGCAATCAGCCCCAGCATTTT	CASRLQGNSNQPQHF
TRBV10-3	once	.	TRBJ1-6	TGTGCCATCAGTGAGGGCGACAGGAGGAATTCACCCCTCCACTTT	CAISEGDRRNSPLHF
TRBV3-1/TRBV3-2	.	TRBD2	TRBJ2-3	TGTGCCAGCAGCCAAGATTGGGTAGCGGGGGACCGCCTTCCGCAGTATTTT	CASSQDWVAGDRLPQYF
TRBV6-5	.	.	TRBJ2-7	TGTGCCAGCAGTTACGCGGGGGCCTCCTACGAGCAGTACTTC	CASSYAGASYEQYF
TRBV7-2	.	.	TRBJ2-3	TGTGCCAGCAGCTTGAACTTAGATACGCAGTATTTT	CASSLNLDTQYF
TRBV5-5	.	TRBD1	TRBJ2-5	TGTGCCAGCAGCTCTGGGACAGGGCTCACCTTCAAGGAGACCCAGTACTTC	CASSSGTGLTFKETQYF
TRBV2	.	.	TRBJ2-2	TGTGCCAGCAGTGAAGTATCTCTTTGGAACACCGGGGAGCTGTTTTTT	CASSEVSLWNTGELFF
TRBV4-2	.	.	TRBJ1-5	TGTGCCAGCAGCCAAGATTTGATTGGGGCTCGACAGCCCCAGCATTTT	CASSQDLIGARQPQHF
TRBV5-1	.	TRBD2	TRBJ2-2	TGCGCCAGCAGCCTTAGCGGGAACCCCACCGGGGAGCTGTTTTTT	CASSLSGNPTGELFF
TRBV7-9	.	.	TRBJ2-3	TGTGCCAGCAGCCCAGCCCAGGGTTTGGGCACAGATACGCAGTATTTT	CASSPAQGLGTDTQYF
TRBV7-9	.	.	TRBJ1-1	TGTGCCAGCAGCTTTCAGGGCCGAGATCCTGAAGCTTTCTTT	CASSFQGRDPEAFF
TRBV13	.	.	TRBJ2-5	TGTGCCAGCAGCCCCGGGATTCCGGAGACCCAGTACTTC	CASSPGIPETQYF
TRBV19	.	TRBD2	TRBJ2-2	TGTGCCAGTAGTACGCGGGAGTTCGGGGAGCTGTTTTTT	CASSTREFGELFF
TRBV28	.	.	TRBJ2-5	TGTGCCAGCAGCTCCGGGACAACCGAGGAGACCCAGTACTTC	CASSSGTTEETQYF
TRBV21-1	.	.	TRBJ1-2	TGTGCCAGCAGCCTTCCCGGGACAGGGGGCGATAGCTATGGCTACACCTTC	CASSLPGTGGDSYGYTF
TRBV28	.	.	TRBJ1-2	TGTGCCAGCAGTGTTTATGGTTGGAAGAAAGGGGCTAACTATGGCTACACCTTC	CASSVYGWKKGANYGYTF
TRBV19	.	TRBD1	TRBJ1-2	TGTGCCAGTAGTCCGGGACAGGGGTACGGGGCTAACTATGGCTACACCTTC	CASSPGQGYGANYGYTF
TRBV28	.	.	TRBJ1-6	TGTGCCAGCAGTTTAGAGCAGGGCTCCTATAATTCACCCCTCCACTTT	CASSLEQGSYNSPLHF
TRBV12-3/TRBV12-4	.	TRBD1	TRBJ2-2	TGTGCCAGCAGGGGGACAGTGACCGGGGAGCTGTTTTTT	CASRGTVTGELFF
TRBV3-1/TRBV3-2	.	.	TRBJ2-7	TGTGCCAGCAGCCCCCCCGGTTCCTACGAGCAGTACTTC	CASSPPGSYEQYF
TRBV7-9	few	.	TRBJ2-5	TGTGCCAGCAGGGACGGACTAAGGGAGACCCAGTACTTC	CASRDGLRETQYF
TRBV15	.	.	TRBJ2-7	TGTGCCACCAGCAGAGATCACGGAGCCCACTACGAGCAGTACTTC	CATSRDHGAHYEQYF
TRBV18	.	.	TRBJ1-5	TGTGCCAGCTCACAGGGGAGGGATCAGCCCCAGCATTTT	CASSQGRDQPQHF
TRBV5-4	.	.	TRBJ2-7	TGTGCCAGCAGCCGAGGAGGGAGGGGGGCCCACGAGCAGTACTTC	CASSRGGRGAHEQYF
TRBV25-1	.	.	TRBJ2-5	TGTGCCAGCAGTGACACCCGGAGGGGCCAAGAGACCCAGTACTTC	CASSDTRRGQETQYF
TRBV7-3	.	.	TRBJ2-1	TGTGCCAGCAGCTTATCCCCGCCCAGACTAGTTCGTGGTTCTGAGCAGTTCTTC	CASSLSPPRLVRGSEQFF
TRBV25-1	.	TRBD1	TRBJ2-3	TGTGCCAGCAGGGGCTCAGGGGGAGATACGCAGTATTTT	CASRGSGGDTQYF
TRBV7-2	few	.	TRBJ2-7	TGTGCCAGCAGCTTGATGGAGACCTACGAGCAGTACTTC	CASSLMETYEQYF
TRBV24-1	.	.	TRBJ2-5	TGTGCCACCAGTGTTCCAGGCGGGGAGACCCAGTACTTC	CATSVPGGETQYF
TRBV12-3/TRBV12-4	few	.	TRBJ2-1	TGTGCCAGCATCTCAGATGGGCATCCTGAGCAGTTCTTC	CASISDGHPEQFF
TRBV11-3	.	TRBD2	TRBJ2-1	TGTGCCAGCAGCTTTAGGGAGGGCCCCTACAATGAGCAGTTCTTC	CASSFREGPYNEQFF
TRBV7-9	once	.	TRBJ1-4	TGTGCCAGCAGCTTCCGGACGGGAGGAGAAAAACTGTTTTTT	CASSFRTGGEKLFF
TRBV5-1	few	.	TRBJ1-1	TGCGCCAGCAGCGCCATGACAGACACTGAAGCTTTCTTT	CASSAMTDTEAFF
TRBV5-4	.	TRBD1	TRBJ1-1	TGTGCCAGCAGCTCTGGGACAGCTAACACTGAAGCTTTCTTT	CASSSGTANTEAFF
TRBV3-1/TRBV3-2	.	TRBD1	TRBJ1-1	TGTGCCAGCAGCCAAGCCGAGGGGGCCCTTTATAACACTGAAGCTTTCTTT	CASSQAEGALYNTEAFF
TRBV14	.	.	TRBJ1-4	TGTGCCAGCAGCCAAGATCTAAATGAAAAACTGTTTTTT	CASSQDLNEKLFF
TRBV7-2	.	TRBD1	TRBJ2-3	TGTGCCAGCAGCTTAAATGTTTTGACAGGGGGGTCGGAGACGCAGTATTTT	CASSLNVLTGGSETQYF
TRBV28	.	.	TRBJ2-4	TGTGCCAGCAGTTTAGTTCTCGCACTAAACATTCAGTACTTC	CASSLVLALNIQYF